The 12 T cell receptor beta chains below were found in one sample sequenced in a study of blood T cell repertoires in COVID-19. The method was immunoSEQ multiplex PCR; TCRdb's version includes in-frame clones alone and lacks a portion of them. The sample carries a few hundred thousand clones, just over 85% recorded once. The sequencing sample was made of PBMCs or T cells enriched from blood (not recorded which). Receptors were obtained from a woman younger than 30 who had recovered from COVID-19.

The chain joins TRBV11-2 to TRBJ2-7, with D uncertain. The CDR3 has 16 amino acids. The germline gives CDR1 SGHAT, CDR2 FQNNGV. Trimming cost V 4 bases and J 3 bases, with 19 bases left between them. The CDR3 DNA reads TGTGCCAGCAGCTCCTCCCCGCTTGACTCGGGCTACGAGCAGTACTTC. Its protein product is CASSSSPLDSGYEQYF. The complete variable domain, with remaining parts taken from reference TRBV11-2 and TRBJ2-7, reads EAGVAQSPRYKIIEKRQSVAFWCNPISGHATLYWYQQILGQGPKLLIQFQNNGVVDDSQLPKDRFSAERLKGVDSTLKIQPAKLEDSAVYLCASSSSPLDSGYEQYFGPGTRLTVT.

This chain links TRBV13 with TRBJ1-2, with D perhaps TRBD1 (5 bases). The CDR3 sequence is 15 residues long. V was shortened by 0 bases and J by 6 bases, with 14 bases between the two germline ends. Germline lookup yields CDR1 PRHDT and CDR2 FYEKMQ (reference sequence). Here the CDR3 DNA reads TGTGCCAGCAGCTTAGGCAGGGTTGATTACCATGGCTACACCTTC. As protein: CASSLGRVDYHGYTF.

V and J are TRBV4-1 and TRBJ2-6; 14 nucleotides match TRBD2. J was trimmed by 4 bases and V by 1 base; bases with no gene match: 6. Germline loops: CDR1 MGHRA, CDR2 YSYEKL. CDR3 length: 19 residues. As DNA, the CDR3 is TGCGCCAGCAGCCAAGGTGGGACTAGCGGGAGTTCGGGGGCCAACGTCCTGACTTTC. Translation gives CASSQGGTSGSSGANVLTF.

The chain recombines TRBV28 with TRBJ1-2; unclear D gene. Trimming removed 5 bases from V and 5 bases from J, with 12 bases in between. Germline values: CDR1 MDHEN, CDR2 SYDVKM. The CDR3 contains 13 residues. CDR3 sequence reads: CASSPGARYGYTF. The CDR3 bases are TGTGCCAGCAGTCCGGGAGCCAGGTATGGCTACACCTTC.

The gene calls are TRBV7-3 and TRBJ2-1; 9 bases align to TRBD2. This CDR3 spans 13 amino acids. With V trimmed by 4 bases and J by 12 bases, 7 bases remained unmatched. From germline, CDR1 is SGHTA and CDR2 FQGTGA. The CDR3 sequence is CASSSTSGVAQFF. CDR3 nucleotides: TGTGCCAGCAGCTCGACTAGCGGTGTGGCGCAGTTCTTC.

The chain carries TRBV7-8 and TRBJ1-2; D perhaps matches TRBD1 (5 bases). V was cut by 0 bases and J by 4 bases, with 9 bases left in between. Germline V gene sequence: CDR1 SGHVS, CDR2 FQNEAQ. This CDR3 region has 14 residues. This CDR3 is CASSLAGPFYGYTF. The CDR3 DNA is TGTGCCAGCAGCTTAGCGGGGCCCTTCTATGGCTACACCTTC.

The gene calls are TRBV19 and TRBJ1-1, with no clear D. Trimming removed 1 base at V and 6 bases at J, with 6 bases between. The CDR3 runs to 12 residues. CDR1 is LNHDA and CDR2 is SQIVND in the germline V gene (reference sequence). The CDR3 here is CASSIGAPEAFF. The CDR3 region has the DNA TGTGCCAGTAGTATAGGGGCCCCTGAAGCTTTCTTT.

This chain uses TRBV19 with TRBJ2-1, with D perhaps TRBD2 (5 bases). Germline CDR1 LNHDA, CDR2 SQIVND (reference sequence). Trimming removed 3 bases from V and 6 bases from J, with 9 bases in between. The CDR3 totals 13 residues. The CDR3: CASSISLANEQFF. In nucleotides, the CDR3 is TGTGCCAGTAGTATCTCCCTAGCCAATGAGCAGTTCTTC. The complete variable domain, with remaining parts taken from reference TRBV19 and TRBJ2-1, reads DGGITQSPKYLFRKEGQNVTLSCEQNLNHDAMYWYRQDPGQGLRLIYYSQIVNDFQKGDIAEGYSVSREKKESFPLTVTSAQKNPTAFYLCASSISLANEQFFGPGTRLTVL.

The CDR3 loop reads CASSTGGAGNQPQHF. CDR3 nucleotides: TGTGCCAGCAGCACAGGGGGCGCGGGCAATCAGCCCCAGCATTTT. The chain is built from TRBV27 and TRBJ1-5; 9 bases align to TRBD1. Germline trimming cut 6 bases from V and 2 bases from J; bases unmatched to any gene: 5. Germline V gives CDR1 MNHEY, CDR2 SMNVEV (reference sequence). The CDR3 spans 15 residues.

The rearrangement joins TRBV21-1 to TRBJ2-3; whether TRBD1, the table's D call, matches the DNA was not checked. TRBV21-1 represents a pseudogene. The CDR3 runs to 17 residues. The CDR3 loop reads CASSIKTQGHVTDTQYF. For the CDR3, the DNA is TGTGCCAGCAGCATAAAGACCCAGGGGCACGTCACAGATACGCAGTATTTT.

In this sample, this clone turned up once. The genes are TRBV20-1 and TRBJ2-7; TRBD1 aligns across 9 bases. This CDR3 is built from 11 residues. Germline lookup yields CDR1 DFQATT and CDR2 SNEGSKA (reference sequence). The CDR3 here is CWRDRAYEQYF. The CDR3 DNA reads TGCTGGAGGGACAGGGCGTACGAGCAGTACTTC.

This chain links TRBV5-1 with TRBJ2-3; no clear D gene. Trimming stripped 4 bases from V and 0 bases from J, with 6 bases between. Germline assignment: CDR1 SGHRS and CDR2 YFSETQ. CDR3 length: 13 residues. This chain's CDR3 is CASSPLSTDTQYF. Written as DNA, the CDR3 is TGCGCCAGCAGCCCCTTGAGCACAGATACGCAGTATTTT.